This T cell receptor (beta chain) derives from a study of long-term antiretroviral therapy in people with HIV. Findings of the study overall: Collection of the blood took place between 2004 and 2017. The ART regimens in use then may have been less effective than current ones.

This CDR3 spans 12 amino acids. Germline CDR1 is MNHEY and CDR2 is SMNVEV (reference sequence). With 8 bases clipped from V and 5 bases from J, the junction kept 5 bases outside the gene matches. In its sample, this clone was seen a few times. Its target is not known. Survey level was the resolution at which the v3.0 immunoSEQ assay ran. Assay: immunoSEQ multiplex PCR; the TCRdb copy retains only in-frame clones and omits some. The data contain 30,000 or so clones, around 74% of them singletons. The chain combines TRBV27 with TRBJ2-7, with TRBD2 matching over 8 bases. This sequence was found in a man between 45 and 60 years old with HIV. The sequencing used unsorted PBMCs, collected 3 years after starting antiretroviral therapy. The CDR3 DNA is TGTGCCAGCTCCGGGAGGGCCGACGAGCAGTACTTC. This gives the protein CASSGRADEQYF.